This T cell receptor (beta chain) comes out of a study of blood T cell repertoires in COVID-19. Study-wide background: In each case, the material was cDNA or gDNA derived from T cells, B-cell-depleted T cells, or PBMCs.

Sequencing was performed with immunoSEQ multiplex PCR; in TCRdb, only in-frame clones are kept and a portion is missing. The sample holds approximately 230,000 clones, approximately 82% seen once. This clone was seen only once. CDR1 is SEHNR and CDR2 is FQNEAQ in the germline V gene (reference sequence). The V end was cut by 5 bases, the J end by 1 base, with 11 bases between. The CDR3 is made up of 14 amino acids. Sequencing input: peripheral blood. The rearrangement joins TRBV7-9 to TRBJ2-5, with D unclear. The sequence derives from a man older than 75 with acute or convalescent COVID-19. The CDR3 is CASSLYSGQETQYF. The CDR3 DNA reads as TGTGCCAGCAGCCTTTACTCGGGCCAAGAGACCCAGTACTTC.